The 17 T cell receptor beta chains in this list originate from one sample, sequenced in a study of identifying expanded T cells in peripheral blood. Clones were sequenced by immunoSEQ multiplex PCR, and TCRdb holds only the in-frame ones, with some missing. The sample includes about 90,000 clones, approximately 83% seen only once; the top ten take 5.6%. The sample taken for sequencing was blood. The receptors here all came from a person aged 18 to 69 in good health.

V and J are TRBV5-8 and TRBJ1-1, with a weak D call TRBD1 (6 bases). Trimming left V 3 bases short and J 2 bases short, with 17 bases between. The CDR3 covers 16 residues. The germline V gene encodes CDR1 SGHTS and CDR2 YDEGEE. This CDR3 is CASSSQGILLNTEAFF. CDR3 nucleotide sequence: TGTGCCAGCAGCTCACAGGGAATACTACTTAACACTGAAGCTTTCTTT.

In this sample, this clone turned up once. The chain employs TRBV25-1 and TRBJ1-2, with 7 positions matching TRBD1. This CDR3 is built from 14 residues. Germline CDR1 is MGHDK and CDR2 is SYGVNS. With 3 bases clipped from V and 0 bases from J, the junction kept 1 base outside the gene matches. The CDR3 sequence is CASSERGPNYGYTF. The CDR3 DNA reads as TGTGCCAGCAGTGAGAGGGGGCCTAACTATGGCTACACCTTC.

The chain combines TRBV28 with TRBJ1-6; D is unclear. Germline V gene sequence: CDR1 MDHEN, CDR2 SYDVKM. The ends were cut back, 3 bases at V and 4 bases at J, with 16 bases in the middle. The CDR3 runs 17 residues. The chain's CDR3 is CASSLSLDRAYNSPLHF. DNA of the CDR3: TGTGCCAGCAGTTTGAGTCTAGATAGAGCTTATAATTCACCCCTCCACTTT.

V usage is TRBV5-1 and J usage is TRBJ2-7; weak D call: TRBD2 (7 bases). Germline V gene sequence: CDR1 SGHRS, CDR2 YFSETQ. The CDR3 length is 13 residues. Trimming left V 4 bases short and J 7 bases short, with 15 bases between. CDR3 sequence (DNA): TGCGCCAGCAGCCCCTGGGGGGGGACAGAGCAGTACTTC. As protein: CASSPWGGTEQYF. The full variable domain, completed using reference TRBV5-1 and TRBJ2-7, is KAGVTQTPRYLIKTRGQQVTLSCSPISGHRSVSWYQQTPGQGLQFLFEYFSETQRNKGNFPGRFSGRQFSNSRSEMNVSTLELGDSALYLCASSPWGGTEQYFGPGTRLTVT.

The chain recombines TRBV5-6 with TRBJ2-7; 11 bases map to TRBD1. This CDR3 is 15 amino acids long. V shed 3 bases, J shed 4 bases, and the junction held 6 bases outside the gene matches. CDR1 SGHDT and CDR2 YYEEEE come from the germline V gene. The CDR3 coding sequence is TGTGCCAGCAGCTCGGGGACAGGGGGAGTTTACGAGCAGTACTTC. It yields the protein CASSSGTGGVYEQYF.

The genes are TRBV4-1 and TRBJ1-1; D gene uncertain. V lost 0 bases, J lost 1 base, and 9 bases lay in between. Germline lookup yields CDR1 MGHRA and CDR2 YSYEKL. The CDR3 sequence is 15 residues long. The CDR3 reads CASSQDRMANTEAFF. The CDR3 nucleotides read TGCGCCAGCAGCCAAGATAGGATGGCGAACACTGAAGCTTTCTTT.

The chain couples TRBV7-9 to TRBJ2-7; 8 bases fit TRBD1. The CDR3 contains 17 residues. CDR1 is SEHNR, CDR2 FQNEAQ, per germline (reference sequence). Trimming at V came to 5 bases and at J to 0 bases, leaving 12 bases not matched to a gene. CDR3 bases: TGTGCCAGCAGCGGAGGAAGACGGGACAGGAGCTCCTACGAGCAGTACTTC. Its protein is CASSGGRRDRSSYEQYF. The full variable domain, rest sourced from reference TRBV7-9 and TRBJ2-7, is DTGVSQNPRHKITKRGQNVTFRCDPISEHNRLYWYRQTLGQGPEFLTYFQNEAQLEKSRLLSDRFSAERPKGSFSTLEIQRTEQGDSAMYLCASSGGRRDRSSYEQYFGPGTRLTVT.

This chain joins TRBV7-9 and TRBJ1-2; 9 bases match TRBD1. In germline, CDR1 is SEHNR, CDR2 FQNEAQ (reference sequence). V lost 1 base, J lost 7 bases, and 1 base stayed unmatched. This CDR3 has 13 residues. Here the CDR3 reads CASSLDRGPGYTF. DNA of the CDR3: TGTGCCAGCAGCTTAGACAGGGGGCCTGGCTACACCTTC. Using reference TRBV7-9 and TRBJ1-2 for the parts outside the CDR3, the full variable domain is DTGVSQNPRHKITKRGQNVTFRCDPISEHNRLYWYRQTLGQGPEFLTYFQNEAQLEKSRLLSDRFSAERPKGSFSTLEIQRTEQGDSAMYLCASSLDRGPGYTFGSGTRLTVV.

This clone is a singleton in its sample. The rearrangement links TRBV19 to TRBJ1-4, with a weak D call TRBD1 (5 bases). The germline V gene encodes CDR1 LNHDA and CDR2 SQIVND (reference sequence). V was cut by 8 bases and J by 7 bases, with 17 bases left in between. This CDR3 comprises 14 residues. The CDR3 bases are TGTGCCAGTTCGTGGTCCCTCGGGGGTGAAAAACTGTTTTTT. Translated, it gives CASSWSLGGEKLFF. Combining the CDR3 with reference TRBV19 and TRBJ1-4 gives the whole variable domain DGGITQSPKYLFRKEGQNVTLSCEQNLNHDAMYWYRQDPGQGLRLIYYSQIVNDFQKGDIAEGYSVSREKKESFPLTVTSAQKNPTAFYLCASSWSLGGEKLFFGSGTQLSVL.

CDR3 in amino acids: CASSPQRMDQETQYF. For the CDR3, the DNA is TGTGCCAGCTCACCGCAACGGATGGACCAAGAGACCCAGTACTTC. This chain uses TRBV18 with TRBJ2-5; D unresolved. The length of the CDR3 is 15 residues. V gave up 3 bases and J gave up 0 bases, with 11 bases separating them. The germline CDR1 and CDR2 sequences are KGHSH and LQKENI.

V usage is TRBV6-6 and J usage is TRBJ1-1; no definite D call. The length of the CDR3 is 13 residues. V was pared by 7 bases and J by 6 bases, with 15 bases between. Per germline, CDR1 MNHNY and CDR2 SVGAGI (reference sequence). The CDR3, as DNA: TGTGCCAGCAAACCTGGGATCGTACCTGAAGCTTTCTTT. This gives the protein CASKPGIVPEAFF.

The CDR3 loop reads CASSLSLGDSPGNTIYF. The CDR3 bases are TGCGCCAGCAGCTTGAGTTTAGGGGACAGCCCTGGAAACACCATATATTTT. The chain uses TRBV5-1 and TRBJ1-3, with 7 bases aligning to TRBD1. CDR3 length: 17 amino acids. The ends lost 1 base at V and 2 bases at J; junction bases unmatched: 9. The germline V gene has CDR1 SGHRS and CDR2 YFSETQ.

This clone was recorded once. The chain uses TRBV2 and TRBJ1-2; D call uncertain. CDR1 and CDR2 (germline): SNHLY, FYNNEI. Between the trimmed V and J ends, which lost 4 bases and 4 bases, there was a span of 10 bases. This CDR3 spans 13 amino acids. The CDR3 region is CASSGGEVYGYTF. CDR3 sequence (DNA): TGTGCCAGCAGTGGCGGAGAAGTCTATGGCTACACCTTC.

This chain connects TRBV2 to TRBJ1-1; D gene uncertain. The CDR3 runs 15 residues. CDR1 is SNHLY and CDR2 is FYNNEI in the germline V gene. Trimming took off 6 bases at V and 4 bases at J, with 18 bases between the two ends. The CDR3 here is CASRPSPPAGTEAFF. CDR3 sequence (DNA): TGTGCCAGCAGACCTTCACCCCCGGCGGGCACTGAAGCTTTCTTT.

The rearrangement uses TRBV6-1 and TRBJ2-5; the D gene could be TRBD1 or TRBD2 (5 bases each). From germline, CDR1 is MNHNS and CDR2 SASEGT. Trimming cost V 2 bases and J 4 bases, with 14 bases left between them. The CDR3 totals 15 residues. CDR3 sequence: CASSERRQTTETQYF. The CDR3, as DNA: TGTGCCAGCAGTGAACGTAGACAGACTACAGAGACCCAGTACTTC.

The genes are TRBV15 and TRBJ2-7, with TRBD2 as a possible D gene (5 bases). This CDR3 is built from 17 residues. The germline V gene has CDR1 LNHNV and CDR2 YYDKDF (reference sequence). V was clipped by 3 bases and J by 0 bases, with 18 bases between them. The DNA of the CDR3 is TGTGCCACCAGCAGGGGAGAGAGAGCGAGAACCTCCTACGAGCAGTACTTC. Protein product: CATSRGERARTSYEQYF.

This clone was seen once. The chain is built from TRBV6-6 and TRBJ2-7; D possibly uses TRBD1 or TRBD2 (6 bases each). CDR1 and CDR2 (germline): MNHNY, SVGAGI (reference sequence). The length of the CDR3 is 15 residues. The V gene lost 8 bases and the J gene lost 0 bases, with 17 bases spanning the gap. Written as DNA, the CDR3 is TGTGCCAGCCAGAGACAGGTGGGGGGCTCCTACGAGCAGTACTTC. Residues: CASQRQVGGSYEQYF.